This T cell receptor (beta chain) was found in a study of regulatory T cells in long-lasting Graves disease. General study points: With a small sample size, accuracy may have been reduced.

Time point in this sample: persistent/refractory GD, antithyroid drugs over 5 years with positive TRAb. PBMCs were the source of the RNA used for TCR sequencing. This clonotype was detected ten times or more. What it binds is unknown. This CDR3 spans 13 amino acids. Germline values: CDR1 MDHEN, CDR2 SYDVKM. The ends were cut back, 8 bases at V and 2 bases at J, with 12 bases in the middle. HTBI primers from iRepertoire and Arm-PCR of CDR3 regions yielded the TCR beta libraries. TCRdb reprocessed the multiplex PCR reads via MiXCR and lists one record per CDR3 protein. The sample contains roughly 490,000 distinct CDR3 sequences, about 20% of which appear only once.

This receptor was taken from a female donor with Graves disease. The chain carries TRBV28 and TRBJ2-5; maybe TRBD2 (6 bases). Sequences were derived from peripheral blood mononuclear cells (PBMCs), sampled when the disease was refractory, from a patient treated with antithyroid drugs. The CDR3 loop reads CASYGGEQETQYF. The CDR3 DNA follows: TGTGCCAGCTATGGCGGGGAACAAGAGACCCAGTACTTC. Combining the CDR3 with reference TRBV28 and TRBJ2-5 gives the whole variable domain DVKVTQSSRYLVKRTGEKVFLECVQDMDHENMFWYRQDPGLGLRLIYFSYDVKMKEKGDIPEGYSVSREKKERFSLILESASTNQTSMYLCASYGGEQETQYFGPGTRLLVL.